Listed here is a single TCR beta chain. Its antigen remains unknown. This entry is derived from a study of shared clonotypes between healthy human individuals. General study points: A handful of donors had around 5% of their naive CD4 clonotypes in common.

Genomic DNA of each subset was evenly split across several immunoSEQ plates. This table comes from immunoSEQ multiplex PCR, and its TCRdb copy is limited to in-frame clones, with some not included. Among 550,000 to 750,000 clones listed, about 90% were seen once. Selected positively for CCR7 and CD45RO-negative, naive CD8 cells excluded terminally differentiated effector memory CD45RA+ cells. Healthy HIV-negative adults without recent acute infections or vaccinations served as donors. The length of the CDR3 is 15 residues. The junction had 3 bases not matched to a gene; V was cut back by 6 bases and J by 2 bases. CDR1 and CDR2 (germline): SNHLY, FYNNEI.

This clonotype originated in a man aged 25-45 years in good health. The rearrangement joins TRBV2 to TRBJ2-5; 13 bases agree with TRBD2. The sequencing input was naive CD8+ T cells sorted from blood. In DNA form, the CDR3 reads TGTGCCAGCAGGGGACTAGCGGGGTGGCAAGAGACCCAGTACTTC. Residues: CASRGLAGWQETQYF.